These T cell receptor beta chains were read from a single sample in a study of control samples from healthy donors and cancer patients. This table comes from immunoSEQ multiplex PCR, and its TCRdb copy is limited to in-frame clones, with some not included. Of almost 90,000 clones detected, roughly 86% appear once; the ten largest clones hold over 20%. The sample consisted of blood. Receptor source: a man aged 25 to 45 in good health. Both conserved end residues are part of each CDR3. A D gene is named only where the DNA matches it firmly. Rows may omit the clone size; those that give it use once, few, many or a size class.

clone_size: .; v_call: TRBV7-9; j_call: TRBJ1-4; d_call: TRBD1; cdr3_nt: TGTGCCAGCAGCTTAGAAGGGACAGGGAATGAAAAACTGTTTTTT; cdr3_aa: CASSLEGTGNEKLFF
clone_size: .; v_call: TRBV4-2; j_call: TRBJ2-6; d_call: TRBD1; cdr3_nt: TGTGCCAGCAGCCAAGAGGGACAGGGGGCAGCTGGGGCCAACGTCCTGACTTTC; cdr3_aa: CASSQEGQGAAGANVLTF
clone_size: .; v_call: TRBV7-2; j_call: TRBJ2-3; d_call: TRBD2; cdr3_nt: TGTGCCAGCAGCCCCGGGACTAGCGGGGGCACAGATACGCAGTATTTT; cdr3_aa: CASSPGTSGGTDTQYF
clone_size: .; v_call: TRBV7-9; j_call: TRBJ1-4; d_call: .; cdr3_nt: TGTGCCAGCAGCGACCGGGGGAGCACTAATGAAAAACTGTTTTTT; cdr3_aa: CASSDRGSTNEKLFF
clone_size: .; v_call: TRBV7-9; j_call: TRBJ1-3; d_call: TRBD1; cdr3_nt: TGTGCCAGCAGCTACCGGACAGGGTTGTCTGGAAACACCATATATTTT; cdr3_aa: CASSYRTGLSGNTIYF
clone_size: .; v_call: TRBV24-1; j_call: TRBJ1-1; d_call: .; cdr3_nt: TGTGCCACCAGTGATTCGGGGCGTGGGACTGAAGCTTTCTTT; cdr3_aa: CATSDSGRGTEAFF
clone_size: once; v_call: TRBV2; j_call: TRBJ1-2; d_call: TRBD1; cdr3_nt: TGTGCCAGCACCGGGACAGATCTTTACTATGGCTACACCTTC; cdr3_aa: CASTGTDLYYGYTF
clone_size: .; v_call: TRBV9; j_call: TRBJ2-1; d_call: .; cdr3_nt: TGTGCCAGCAGCCCCCAAGATTATAGCTCCTACAATGAGCAGTTCTTC; cdr3_aa: CASSPQDYSSYNEQFF
clone_size: .; v_call: TRBV2; j_call: TRBJ2-1; d_call: .; cdr3_nt: TGTGCCAGCAGTCGAGGTGGATACGACAATGAGCAGTTCTTC; cdr3_aa: CASSRGGYDNEQFF
clone_size: .; v_call: TRBV11-3; j_call: TRBJ2-3; d_call: .; cdr3_nt: TGTGCCAGCAGCTTAGCTGGGGGCGGCACAGATACGCAGTATTTT; cdr3_aa: CASSLAGGGTDTQYF
clone_size: few; v_call: TRBV10-1; j_call: TRBJ1-1; d_call: TRBD1; cdr3_nt: TGCGCCAACTGTTTCTATGAAGACAGGGCTCGAACCCCTGAAGCTTTCTTT; cdr3_aa: CANCFYEDRARTPEAFF
clone_size: once; v_call: TRBV7-9; j_call: TRBJ1-2; d_call: .; cdr3_nt: TGTGCCAGCAGCTTAGAAGAGGGACAAGTCTCTAACTATGGCTACACCTTC; cdr3_aa: CASSLEEGQVSNYGYTF
clone_size: .; v_call: TRBV2; j_call: TRBJ1-1; d_call: .; cdr3_nt: TGTGCCAGCAGTGGATCCAGATCAGGTCGCACTGAAGCTTTCTTT; cdr3_aa: CASSGSRSGRTEAFF
clone_size: once; v_call: TRBV24-1; j_call: TRBJ2-2; d_call: .; cdr3_nt: TGTGCCACCAGTGCCTGGGGTCCGAACACCGGGGAGCTGTTTTTT; cdr3_aa: CATSAWGPNTGELFF
clone_size: .; v_call: TRBV6-1; j_call: TRBJ1-5; d_call: .; cdr3_nt: TGTGCCAGCAGTGAAAGGTCCCAGCCCCAGCATTTT; cdr3_aa: CASSERSQPQHF
clone_size: .; v_call: TRBV27; j_call: TRBJ1-1; d_call: .; cdr3_nt: TGTGCCAGCAGTCCGGACAGTTCGAACACTGAAGCTTTCTTT; cdr3_aa: CASSPDSSNTEAFF